Listed here are 17 T cell receptor beta chains from one sample, sequenced in a study of spatial heterogeneity in lung cancer. Overall study results and limits: Expanded intratumoral alpha and beta TCR counts tracked tumor mutation counts.

Regarding time point: sample taken at primary tumor resection. TCRdb re-analysed the 5' RACE reads in MiXCR, keeping a single row per CDR3 protein. Of about 1,700 distinct CDR3 sequences listed, roughly 5% are singletons. Antigen specificity for these receptors is unknown. Here the sequenced sample was lung tumor tissue, taken at surgery. These receptors came from a male donor with early-stage non-small cell lung cancer.

By its share, this clonotype is large. Here the CDR3 reads CASSTGEVTGELFF. In DNA form, the CDR3 reads TGCGCCAGCAGCACGGGGGAGGTCACCGGGGAGCTGTTTTTT. The V call is TRBV5-1, the J call TRBJ2-2, with TRBD2 as a possible D gene (6 bases). This CDR3 is 14 amino acids long. With 4 bases removed from V and 4 bases from J, the gap between germline ends came to 11 bases. Looked up from germline, CDR1 is SGHRS and CDR2 is YFSETQ.

This clonotype has a count of ten or more. This rearrangement joins TRBV5-1 to TRBJ2-3; possible D gene TRBD1, 5 bases. The CDR3 extends over 14 amino acids. The V end lost 3 bases, the J end lost 4 bases, and 12 bases lay between the germline ends. Germline values: CDR1 SGHRS, CDR2 YFSETQ. This CDR3 is CASSSVQGPDTQYF. Here the CDR3 DNA reads TGCGCCAGCAGCTCTGTCCAGGGTCCAGATACGCAGTATTTT.

The V and J genes are TRBV4-2 and TRBJ2-5; D is possibly TRBD2 (5 bases). This CDR3 spans 16 amino acids. The germline V gene encodes CDR1 LGHNA and CDR2 YNFKEQ. V lost 0 bases and J 5 bases, leaving 16 bases between the germline ends. The CDR3 sequence is CASSQEWGEGLETQYF. The CDR3 DNA sequence: TGTGCCAGCAGCCAAGAGTGGGGTGAGGGCCTCGAGACCCAGTACTTC.

This clonotype is medium-sized (0.01 to 0.1%) within its sample. The V call is TRBV20-1, the J call TRBJ2-5; D ambiguous. Germline-derived CDR1 and CDR2 are DFQATT and SNEGSKA (reference sequence). V shed 6 bases and J shed 5 bases, with 19 bases lying between them. The CDR3 is 14 amino acids. This CDR3 reads CSARYAGSRETQYF. The DNA of the CDR3 is TGCAGTGCCCGTTACGCTGGTTCCAGGGAGACCCAGTACTTC.

By frequency in the sample, this clonotype is medium-sized. The chain joins TRBV29-1 to TRBJ2-6; 8 bases map to TRBD1. CDR3 length: 16 residues. Germline values: CDR1 SQVTM, CDR2 ANQGSEA. The J segment lost 1 base and the V segment lost 3 bases, leaving 5 bases of the junction unmatched. The CDR3 region is CSVEAGGLSGANVLTF. The DNA of the CDR3 is TGCAGCGTTGAGGCAGGGGGCTTGTCTGGGGCCAACGTCCTGACTTTC. The complete variable domain, with remaining parts taken from reference TRBV29-1 and TRBJ2-6, reads SAVISQKPSRDICQRGTSLTIQCQVDSQVTMMFWYRQQPGQSLTLIATANQGSEATYESGFVIDKFPISRPNLTFSTLTVSNMSPEDSSIYLCSVEAGGLSGANVLTFGAGSRLTVL.

In this sample, this clonotype turned up a few times. The CDR3 DNA sequence: TGTGCCAGCAGCCAACTACAGGGGGACATATTTGGCTACACCTTC. It specifies CASSQLQGDIFGYTF. This rearrangement joins TRBV4-2 to TRBJ1-2, with 8 bases identical to TRBD1. The germline CDR1 and CDR2 sequences are LGHNA and YNFKEQ. Trimming removed 2 bases from V and 7 bases from J; junction bases left unmatched: 9. The CDR3 contains 15 residues.

Relative to its sample, this clonotype is medium-sized. The CDR3, as DNA: TGTGCCAGCAGCTTACTAGCGGCGAACACCGGGGAGCTGTTTTTT. It codes for CASSLLAANTGELFF. The rearrangement joins TRBV7-9 to TRBJ2-2, with 7 bases matching TRBD2. Trimming took 2 bases from V and 0 from J; bases not matched to a gene: 0. CDR3 length: 15 amino acids. Per germline, CDR1 SEHNR and CDR2 FQNEAQ (reference sequence).

In this sample, this clonotype is medium-sized. The rearrangement uses TRBV24-1 and TRBJ2-3; 8 nucleotides line up with TRBD1. Germline CDR1 and CDR2: KGHDR and SFDVKD. Trimming at V came to 2 bases and at J to 8 bases, leaving 14 bases not matched to a gene. This CDR3 comprises 17 residues. The CDR3 spells CATSDYLGQEMGGTQYF. The CDR3 bases are TGTGCCACCAGTGATTACCTGGGACAGGAGATGGGGGGTACGCAGTATTTT.

By share of the sample, this clonotype is medium-sized. The J gene is TRBJ2-5, the V gene TRBV5-1; D is unclear. The CDR3 is 16 amino acids. V lost 0 bases, J lost 5 bases, and 17 bases lay in between. The germline gives CDR1 SGHRS, CDR2 YFSETQ. CDR3 residues: CASSLGDSSLGETQYF. CDR3 DNA sequence: TGCGCCAGCAGCTTGGGCGATAGCTCCCTGGGGGAGACCCAGTACTTC.

This clonotype was observed many times. The chain uses TRBV29-1 and TRBJ2-7; D is uncertain. Trimming left V 6 bases short and J 1 base short, with 7 bases between. Germline V gene data show CDR1 as SQVTM and CDR2 as ANQGSEA. This CDR3 has 11 residues. CDR3 sequence: CSVIRSYEQYF. DNA for the CDR3: TGCAGCGTGATCAGGTCCTACGAGCAGTACTTC.

By its share, this clonotype is medium-sized. V and J are TRBV6-5 and TRBJ1-5, with 8 bases matching TRBD1. Trimming took 5 bases from V and 11 from J; bases not matched to a gene: 11. Germline values: CDR1 MNHEY, CDR2 SVGAGI. CDR3 length: 14 amino acids. The CDR3, as DNA: TGTGCCAGCAGTCCAGGGGGCTCTGTGGTCTCCCAGCATTTT. Its translation is CASSPGGSVVSQHF.

At least ten counts were recorded for this clonotype. CDR3 loop: CAWSDTGHTEAFF. CDR3 nucleotide sequence: TGTGCCTGGAGCGATACAGGACACACTGAAGCTTTCTTT. V and J are TRBV30 and TRBJ1-1; a weak D match, TRBD1 (5 bases). The V and J ends lost 3 bases and 3 bases respectively, with 11 bases between them. The CDR3 has 13 amino acids. CDR1 is GTSNPN and CDR2 is SVGIG in the germline V gene (reference sequence). Full variable domain (remainder filled in from reference TRBV30 and TRBJ1-1): SQTIHQWPATLVQPVGSPLSLECTVEGTSNPNLYWYRQAAGRGLQLLFYSVGIGQISSEVPQNLSASRPQDRQFILSSKKLLLSDSGFYLCAWSDTGHTEAFFGQGTRLTVV.

This clonotype is judged medium-sized. The gene calls are TRBV27 and TRBJ2-4; 8 bases fit TRBD1. The CDR3 is 14 amino acids. The germline V gene encodes CDR1 MNHEY and CDR2 SMNVEV (reference sequence). V shed 6 bases and J 13 bases; nucleotides not matched to a gene: 14. Written as DNA, the CDR3 is TGTGCCAGCAGCCTGGACAGGGCCGAATCTCGCCAGTACTTC. This translates into CASSLDRAESRQYF.

The CDR3 nucleotides read TGTGCCTGGAGTGTAACAGGGAGCGAGCAGTACTTC. It codes for CAWSVTGSEQYF. This rearrangement joins TRBV30 to TRBJ2-7, with D possibly being TRBD1 (6 bases). This CDR3 region has 12 residues. Trimming shortened V by 0 bases and J by 6 bases, and 9 bases separated the two germline ends. Germline V CDR1 and CDR2: GTSNPN, SVGIG (reference sequence).

The DNA for the CDR3 is TGTGCCAGCAGTTCCACGGGGCCCTACGAGCAGTACTTC. Protein: CASSSTGPYEQYF. V and J are TRBV6-2 or TRBV6-3 and TRBJ2-7; D assignment may be TRBD1 or TRBD2 (5 bases each). Germline CDR1 is MNHEY and CDR2 is SVGEGT. The CDR3 consists of 13 residues. V was pared by 4 bases and J by 2 bases, with 9 bases between.

By its share, this clonotype is medium-sized. CDR3 region: CAWSGGHFPNSGANVLTF. The CDR3 DNA reads as TGTGCCTGGAGCGGAGGACATTTCCCGAACTCTGGGGCCAACGTCCTGACTTTC. The chain employs TRBV30 and TRBJ2-6; D could derive from TRBD1 or TRBD2 (5 bases each). This CDR3 spans 18 amino acids. V lost 3 bases and J lost 0, with 18 bases in between. Germline CDR1 reads GTSNPN; CDR2 reads SVGIG (reference sequence).

In its sample, this clonotype ranks as medium-sized. The V and J genes are TRBV3-1 and TRBJ1-3; 10 positions match TRBD1. The CDR3 sequence is 17 residues long. The junction had 5 bases not matched to a gene; V was cut back by 1 base and J by 2 bases. Looked up from germline, CDR1 is LGHDT and CDR2 is YNNKEL (reference sequence). This CDR3 reads CASSQALTGGAGNTIYF. In DNA, the CDR3 is TGTGCCAGCAGCCAAGCTCTGACAGGGGGCGCTGGAAACACCATATATTTT. Together with reference TRBV3-1 and TRBJ1-3, the CDR3 gives the full variable domain: DTAVSQTPKYLVTQMGNDKSIKCEQNLGHDTMYWYKQDSKKFLKIMFSYNNKELIINETVPNRFSPKSPDKAHLNLHINSLELGDSAVYFCASSQALTGGAGNTIYFGEGSWLTVV.